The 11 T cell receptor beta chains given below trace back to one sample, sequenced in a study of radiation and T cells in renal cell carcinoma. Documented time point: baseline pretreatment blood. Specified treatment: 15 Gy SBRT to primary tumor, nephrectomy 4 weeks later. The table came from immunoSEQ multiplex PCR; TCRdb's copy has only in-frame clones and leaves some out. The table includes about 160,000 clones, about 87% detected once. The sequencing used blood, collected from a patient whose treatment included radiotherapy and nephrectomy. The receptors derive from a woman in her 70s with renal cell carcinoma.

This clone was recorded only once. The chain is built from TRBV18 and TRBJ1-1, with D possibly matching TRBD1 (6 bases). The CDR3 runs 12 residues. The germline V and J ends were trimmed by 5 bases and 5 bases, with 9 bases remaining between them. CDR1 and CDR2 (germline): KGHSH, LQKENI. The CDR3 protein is CASSGGATEAFF. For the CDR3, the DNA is TGTGCCAGCTCAGGGGGCGCGACTGAAGCTTTCTTT.

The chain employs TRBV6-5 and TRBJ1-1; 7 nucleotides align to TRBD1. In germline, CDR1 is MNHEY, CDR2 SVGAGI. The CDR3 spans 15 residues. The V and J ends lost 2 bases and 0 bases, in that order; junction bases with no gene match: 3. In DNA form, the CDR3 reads TGTGCCAGCAGTTACCAGGGGGATATGAACACTGAAGCTTTCTTT. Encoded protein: CASSYQGDMNTEAFF.

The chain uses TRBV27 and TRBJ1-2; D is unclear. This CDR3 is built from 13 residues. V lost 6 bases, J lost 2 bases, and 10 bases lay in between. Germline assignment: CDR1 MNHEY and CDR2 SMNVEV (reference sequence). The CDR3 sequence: CASRFEKNYGYTF. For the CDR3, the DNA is TGTGCCAGCAGGTTTGAGAAAAACTATGGCTACACCTTC.

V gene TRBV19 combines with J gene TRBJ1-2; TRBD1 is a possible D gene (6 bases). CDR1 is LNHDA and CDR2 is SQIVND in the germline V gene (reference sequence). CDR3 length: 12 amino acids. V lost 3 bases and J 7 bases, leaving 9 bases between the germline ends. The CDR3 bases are TGTGCCAGTAGTATCCAGGGGCTTGGCTACACCTTC. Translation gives CASSIQGLGYTF.

DNA of the CDR3: TGTGCCAGCAGTGCCCACCTCCGGGACAGGGGTGGCGAGCAGTACTTC. It specifies CASSAHLRDRGGEQYF. The genes are TRBV6-1 and TRBJ2-7; 10 bases agree with TRBD1. There are 16 residues in the CDR3. Trimming at V came to 4 bases and at J to 6 bases, leaving 12 bases not matched to a gene. Germline V gene sequence: CDR1 MNHNS, CDR2 SASEGT.

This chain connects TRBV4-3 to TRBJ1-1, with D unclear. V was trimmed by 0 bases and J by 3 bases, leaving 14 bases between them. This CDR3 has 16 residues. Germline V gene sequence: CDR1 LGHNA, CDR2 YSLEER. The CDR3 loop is CASSQDLGRIYTEAFF. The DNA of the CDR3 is TGCGCCAGCAGCCAAGATCTTGGGCGGATTTACACTGAAGCTTTCTTT.

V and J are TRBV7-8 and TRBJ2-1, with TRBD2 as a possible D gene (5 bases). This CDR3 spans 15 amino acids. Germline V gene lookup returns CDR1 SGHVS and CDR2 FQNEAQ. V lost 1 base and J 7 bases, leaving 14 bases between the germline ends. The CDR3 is CASSLGVVRGNEQFF. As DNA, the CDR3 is TGTGCCAGCAGCTTAGGGGTGGTTCGAGGGAATGAGCAGTTCTTC.

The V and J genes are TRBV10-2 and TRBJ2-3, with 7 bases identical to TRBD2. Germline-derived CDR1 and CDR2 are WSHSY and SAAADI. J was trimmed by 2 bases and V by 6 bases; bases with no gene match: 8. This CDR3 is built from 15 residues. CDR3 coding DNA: TGCGCCAGCAGATGGACTAGTGCCAACACAGATACGCAGTATTTT. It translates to CASRWTSANTDTQYF.

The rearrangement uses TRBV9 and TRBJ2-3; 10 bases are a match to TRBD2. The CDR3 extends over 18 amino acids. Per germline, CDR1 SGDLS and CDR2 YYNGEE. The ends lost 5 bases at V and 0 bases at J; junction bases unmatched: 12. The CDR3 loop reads CASSLAGGFPLSTDTQYF. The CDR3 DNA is TGTGCCAGCAGTTTAGCGGGGGGTTTCCCACTTAGCACAGATACGCAGTATTTT.

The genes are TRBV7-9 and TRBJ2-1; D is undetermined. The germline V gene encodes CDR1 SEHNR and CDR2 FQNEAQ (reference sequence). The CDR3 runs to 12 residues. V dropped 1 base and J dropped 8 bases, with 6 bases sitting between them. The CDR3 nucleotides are TGTGCCAGCAGCTTAGACGGCCATGAGCAGTTCTTC. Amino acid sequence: CASSLDGHEQFF.

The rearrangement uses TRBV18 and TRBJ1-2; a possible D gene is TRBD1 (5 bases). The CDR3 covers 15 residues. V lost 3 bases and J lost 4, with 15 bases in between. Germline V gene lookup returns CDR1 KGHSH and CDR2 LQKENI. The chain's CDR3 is CASSPLSDSPYGYTF. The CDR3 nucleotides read TGTGCCAGCTCACCTCTTAGTGACAGCCCCTATGGCTACACCTTC.